The 25 T cell receptor beta chains reported below all come from one sample, sequenced in a study of shared clonotypes between healthy human individuals. Sequenced by immunoSEQ multiplex PCR; TCRdb stores in-frame clones only, minus some. The sample lists hundreds of thousands of clones, around 72% occurring once. The sample consisted of memory CD4+ T cells sorted from blood. Subset given: CD45RA-negative fraction. The receptors were sampled from a woman in her twenties or thirties in good health.

The chain couples TRBV6-1 to TRBJ1-5; no firm D call. The germline V gene encodes CDR1 MNHNS and CDR2 SASEGT. The CDR3 extends over 13 amino acids. Trimming pared 7 bases from V and 9 bases from J, leaving 16 bases between. The CDR3 loop reads CASKVGGRVPQHF. In nucleotides, the CDR3 is TGTGCCAGCAAGGTGGGCGGACGGGTGCCCCAGCATTTT.

This clone was detected only a few times. The chain uses TRBV28 and TRBJ1-5, with D possibly being TRBD1 (6 bases). The germline V and J ends were trimmed by 7 bases and 6 bases, with 22 bases remaining between them. CDR3 length equals 16 residues. Germline lookup yields CDR1 MDHEN and CDR2 SYDVKM. In DNA, the CDR3 is TGTGCCAGCACCCAAGGACGACAGGTGCCAGGTCAGCCCCAGCATTTT. This codes for CASTQGRQVPGQPQHF.

This clone has only one observation. The chain joins TRBV5-1 to TRBJ2-7, with a possible D match to TRBD2 (5 bases). The V gene lost 7 bases and the J gene lost 6 bases, with 26 bases spanning the gap. The CDR3 is 16 residues long. Germline lookup yields CDR1 SGHRS and CDR2 YFSETQ. The CDR3, as DNA: TGCGCCAGCTCCGGAACAACTAGTTTCCCCCGATCCGAGCAGTACTTC. It codes for CASSGTTSFPRSEQYF.

V and J are TRBV6-1 and TRBJ2-7, with TRBD2 as a possible D gene (6 bases). There are 17 residues in the CDR3. V was trimmed by 0 bases and J by 4 bases, leaving 19 bases between them. Germline V gene data show CDR1 as MNHNS and CDR2 as SASEGT. DNA of the CDR3: TGTGCCAGCAGTGAAGCCTTTTCGCGGGACTTACCTTACGAGCAGTACTTC. Protein sequence: CASSEAFSRDLPYEQYF.

The chain has TRBV2 and TRBJ2-6; D is unclear. The V and J ends lost 6 bases and 0 bases respectively, with 3 bases between them. Germline V lookup: CDR1 SNHLY, CDR2 FYNNEI. The CDR3 is made up of 13 amino acids. The CDR3 loop reads CASSYSGANVLTF. CDR3 DNA sequence: TGTGCCAGCAGCTACTCTGGGGCCAACGTCCTGACTTTC. The whole variable domain, filled in from reference TRBV2 and TRBJ2-6, reads EPEVTQTPSHQVTQMGQEVILRCVPISNHLYFYWYRQILGQKVEFLVSFYNNEISEKSEIFDDQFSVERPDGSNFTLKIRSTKLEDSAMYFCASSYSGANVLTFGAGSRLTVL.

The chain couples TRBV7-3 to TRBJ2-1, with 11 bases that match TRBD2. CDR1 SGHTA and CDR2 FQGTGA come from the germline V gene. V gave up 3 bases and J gave up 9 bases; unmatched junction bases: 7. This CDR3 spans 15 amino acids. The CDR3 nucleotides are TGTGCCAGCAGCTTTACTAGCGGGAGCGGGGGTGAGCAGTTCTTC. This codes for CASSFTSGSGGEQFF.

A remark on this clone: Other DNA sequences from this sample encode an identical CDR3 as well. This sequence joins TRBV7-2 and TRBJ2-7; tentative D call: TRBD1 (5 bases). The germline V gene has CDR1 SGHTA and CDR2 FQGNSA. V was cut by 1 base and J by 1 base, with 11 bases left in between. CDR3 length: 15 residues. This CDR3 is CASSLGAGFSYEQYF. As DNA, the CDR3 is TGTGCCAGCAGCTTAGGGGCAGGGTTTTCCTACGAGCAGTACTTC.

The CDR3 protein is CAWSVRGAGYTIYF. In DNA form, the CDR3 reads TGTGCCTGGAGTGTTCGGGGCGCCGGTTACACCATATATTTT. This chain links TRBV30 with TRBJ1-3; maybe TRBD1 (5 bases). The V and J ends lost 0 bases and 8 bases respectively, with 14 bases between them. The V gene's germline CDR1 is GTSNPN and CDR2 SVGIG (reference sequence). There are 14 residues in the CDR3.

The chain couples TRBV7-9 to TRBJ1-3; 8 bases are shared with TRBD1. Germline V gene sequence: CDR1 SEHNR, CDR2 FQNEAQ (reference sequence). The CDR3 length is 16 residues. V trimming: 5 bases; J trimming: 0 bases; junction bases outside the gene matches: 6. The CDR3 sequence: CASSHQTGASGNTIYF. CDR3 DNA sequence: TGTGCCAGCAGCCACCAGACAGGGGCCTCTGGAAACACCATATATTTT.

This clone was detected only a few times. This chain uses TRBV19 with TRBJ2-5; 7 nucleotides agree with TRBD2. Trimming cost V 5 bases and J 6 bases; bases outside gene matches: 12. Germline lookup yields CDR1 LNHDA and CDR2 SQIVND (reference sequence). This CDR3 has 15 amino acids. In DNA form, the CDR3 reads TGTGCCAGTAGTGACGGGGGGATAAAACCGAAGACCCAGTACTTC. It translates to CASSDGGIKPKTQYF.

Points on this clone: Other DNA sequences in this sample translate to the same CDR3. The CDR3 DNA is TGTGCCAGCAGTCCCCTGGGCAATGAGCAGTTCTTC. As protein: CASSPLGNEQFF. The rearrangement joins TRBV6-1 to TRBJ2-1; D not resolved. The CDR3 has 12 residues. Trimming shortened V by 5 bases and J by 6 bases, and 8 bases separated the two germline ends. From germline, CDR1 is MNHNS and CDR2 SASEGT.

The chain links TRBV10-2 to TRBJ2-3; 9 bases are shared with TRBD2. The CDR3 length is 13 residues. Trimming cost V 7 bases and J 11 bases; bases outside gene matches: 10. CDR1 is WSHSY and CDR2 is SAAADI in the germline V gene. The CDR3 here is CASIGLAGKKQYF. The CDR3 DNA is TGCGCCAGCATAGGCCTAGCGGGGAAGAAGCAGTATTTT.

This sequence joins TRBV11-2 and TRBJ1-2, with D possibly TRBD1 on 5 matching bases. Looked up from germline, CDR1 is SGHAT and CDR2 is FQNNGV. With 3 bases removed from V and 5 bases from J, the gap between germline ends came to 13 bases. This CDR3 spans 14 amino acids. The CDR3 region is CASSFQGDGYGYTF. CDR3 nucleotides: TGTGCCAGCAGCTTCCAAGGGGACGGATATGGCTACACCTTC.

The chain combines TRBV7-6 with TRBJ1-5; 8 nucleotides match TRBD1. CDR1 SGHVS and CDR2 FNYEAQ come from the germline V gene. After removal of 3 bases from V and 4 bases from J, the junction contained 5 bases not matched to a gene. The CDR3 is made up of 15 amino acids. The CDR3 DNA follows: TGTGCCAGCAGCTTCGGGACAGGTCTTAATCAGCCCCAGCATTTT. Protein product: CASSFGTGLNQPQHF.

This rearrangement joins TRBV30 to TRBJ1-2, with D unresolved. The CDR3 runs to 13 residues. Germline CDR1 and CDR2: GTSNPN and SVGIG (reference sequence). The germline V and J ends were trimmed by 0 bases and 1 base, with 6 bases remaining between them. CDR3 residues: CAWSVGLNYGYTF. CDR3 coding DNA: TGTGCCTGGAGTGTAGGCCTTAACTATGGCTACACCTTC.

The chain has TRBV29-1 and TRBJ2-7; D is possibly TRBD1 or TRBD2 (5 bases each). Trimming removed 3 bases at V and 3 bases at J, with 18 bases between. Germline CDR1 is SQVTM and CDR2 is ANQGSEA. The length of the CDR3 is 15 residues. CDR3 bases: TGCAGCGTTGAGGGAGAGACAGTCGGCGGCTACGAGCAGTACTTC. This gives the protein CSVEGETVGGYEQYF.

This rearrangement joins TRBV6-6 to TRBJ2-3; D is ambiguous. CDR1 MNHNY and CDR2 SVGAGI come from the germline V gene (reference sequence). The V gene lost 2 bases and the J gene lost 6 bases, with 15 bases spanning the gap. This CDR3 is 15 amino acids long. The CDR3: CASSYRAESGDTQYF. As DNA, the CDR3 is TGTGCCAGCAGTTACAGAGCCGAATCCGGGGATACGCAGTATTTT.

V usage is TRBV30 and J usage is TRBJ2-1, with D perhaps matching TRBD2 (6 bases). Looked up from germline, CDR1 is GTSNPN and CDR2 is SVGIG (reference sequence). The CDR3 sequence is 13 residues long. The V gene lost 1 base and the J gene lost 7 bases, with 11 bases spanning the gap. The CDR3: CAWSGGEENEQFF. The CDR3 nucleotides are TGTGCCTGGAGTGGGGGGGAGGAGAATGAGCAGTTCTTC.

The V and J genes are TRBV7-8 and TRBJ2-1, with 10 bases lining up with TRBD2. Germline trimming cut 5 bases from V and 7 bases from J; bases unmatched to any gene: 11. This CDR3 has 16 amino acids. The germline gives CDR1 SGHVS, CDR2 FQNEAQ. The CDR3 nucleotides are TGTGCCAGCAGCACCCGGAGCGGGAGGGCCCGGAATGAGCAGTTCTTC. Translated, it gives CASSTRSGRARNEQFF. Full variable domain (missing parts from reference TRBV7-8 and TRBJ2-1): GAGVSQSPRYKVAKRGQDVALRCDPISGHVSLFWYQQALGQGPEFLTYFQNEAQLDKSGLPSDRFFAERPEGSVSTLKIQRTQQEDSAVYLCASSTRSGRARNEQFFGPGTRLTVL.

This clone was picked up a small number of times. J is TRBJ2-7 and V is TRBV7-9, with 8 bases fitting TRBD2. This CDR3 has 14 residues. Germline V gene lookup returns CDR1 SEHNR and CDR2 FQNEAQ (reference sequence). V dropped 5 bases and J dropped 2; count of bases not matched to a gene: 5. CDR3 DNA sequence: TGTGCCAGCAGCCGCGGGACTAGTACCTACGAGCAGTACTTC. This gives the protein CASSRGTSTYEQYF. The full variable domain, with the rest looked up from reference TRBV7-9 and TRBJ2-7, is DTGVSQNPRHKITKRGQNVTFRCDPISEHNRLYWYRQTLGQGPEFLTYFQNEAQLEKSRLLSDRFSAERPKGSFSTLEIQRTEQGDSAMYLCASSRGTSTYEQYFGPGTRLTVT.

The chain has TRBV30 and TRBJ2-7; D possibly uses TRBD1 or TRBD2 (5 bases each). Germline-derived CDR1 and CDR2 are GTSNPN and SVGIG (reference sequence). V was pared by 0 bases and J by 1 base, with 7 bases between. The CDR3 is 13 residues long. The CDR3 bases are TGTGCCTGGAGTGTATGGGGGTCCTACGAGCAGTACTTC. The encoded protein is CAWSVWGSYEQYF. The complete variable domain, with remaining parts taken from reference TRBV30 and TRBJ2-7, reads SQTIHQWPATLVQPVGSPLSLECTVEGTSNPNLYWYRQAAGRGLQLLFYSVGIGQISSEVPQNLSASRPQDRQFILSSKKLLLSDSGFYLCAWSVWGSYEQYFGPGTRLTVT.

The chain is built from TRBV27 and TRBJ2-7, with 7 bases identical to TRBD1. This CDR3 comprises 16 residues. With V trimmed by 1 base and J by 2 bases, 8 bases remained unmatched. Germline CDR1 and CDR2: MNHEY and SMNVEV (reference sequence). CDR3 amino acids: CASSLLDGTVPYEQYF. The DNA for the CDR3 is TGTGCCAGCAGTTTATTAGACGGGACAGTCCCCTACGAGCAGTACTTC.

This clone was counted a few times. V and J are TRBV29-1 and TRBJ2-7, with 10 bases identical to TRBD1. CDR1 and CDR2 from the germline V gene are SQVTM and ANQGSEA. The CDR3 contains 15 residues. V was pared by 4 bases and J by 6 bases, with 12 bases of the junction left unmatched. CDR3 region: CSVAQTGTGASEQYF. In DNA form, the CDR3 reads TGCAGCGTTGCCCAAACCGGGACAGGGGCGTCCGAGCAGTACTTC.

The chain employs TRBV6-6 and TRBJ1-5; 7 bases are shared with TRBD1. V shed 9 bases and J 6 bases; nucleotides not matched to a gene: 8. CDR3 length: 13 amino acids. Germline CDR1 MNHNY, CDR2 SVGAGI (reference sequence). The CDR3 sequence: CASTTGAGQPQHF. CDR3 DNA: TGTGCCAGTACCACAGGGGCCGGTCAGCCCCAGCATTTT.

The chain employs TRBV18 and TRBJ1-2; possibly TRBD1 for D (5 bases). This CDR3 has 14 amino acids. V lost 4 bases, J lost 1 base, and 10 bases lay in between. In germline, CDR1 is KGHSH, CDR2 LQKENI. The CDR3 spells CASSLQVDNYGYTF. CDR3 coding DNA: TGTGCCAGCTCACTACAGGTTGATAACTATGGCTACACCTTC.